One sample yielded the 14 T cell receptor beta chains listed below, sequenced in a study of cytomegalovirus exposure and HLA in healthy donors. 60 Vbeta and 13 Jbeta primers were used in PCR. Clones were read by immunoSEQ multiplex PCR, and TCRdb kept only the in-frame ones, dropping some. Counted here are some 93,000 clones, roughly 9.4% occurring once; the ten biggest clones make up around 5%. The specimen was PBMCs. These receptor sequences come from a man aged 50 to 60 in good health and CMV-seropositive.

This clone occurred a few times. This chain uses TRBV6-1 with TRBJ1-1; the D gene is possibly TRBD1 (5 bases). The length of the CDR3 is 13 residues. CDR1 and CDR2 (germline): MNHNS, SASEGT. Trimming took off 3 bases at V and 4 bases at J, with 9 bases between the two ends. For the CDR3, the DNA is TGTGCCAGCAGTGAGAAAAGGGGCACTGAAGCTTTCTTT. Its translation: CASSEKRGTEAFF.

This clone appeared a few times. The rearrangement uses TRBV28 and TRBJ1-5; possibly TRBD1 for D (5 bases). The V end was cut by 7 bases, the J end by 5 bases, with 12 bases between. CDR1 and CDR2 (germline): MDHEN, SYDVKM. There are 13 residues in the CDR3. The CDR3 sequence is CASIGQIHQPQHF. The CDR3, as DNA: TGTGCCAGCATTGGACAAATACATCAGCCCCAGCATTTT. Combining the CDR3 with reference TRBV28 and TRBJ1-5 gives the whole variable domain DVKVTQSSRYLVKRTGEKVFLECVQDMDHENMFWYRQDPGLGLRLIYFSYDVKMKEKGDIPEGYSVSREKKERFSLILESASTNQTSMYLCASIGQIHQPQHFGDGTRLSIL.

This clone turned up a few times. This chain links TRBV28 with TRBJ2-5; D gene ambiguous. Germline-derived CDR1 and CDR2 are MDHEN and SYDVKM. The germline V and J ends were trimmed by 4 bases and 9 bases, with 9 bases remaining between them. CDR3 length equals 11 residues. Here the CDR3 reads CASSSWFAQYF. DNA of the CDR3: TGTGCCAGCAGTTCATGGTTCGCCCAGTACTTC.

This clone was seen more than once but under ten times. The gene calls are TRBV28 and TRBJ1-5; D is undetermined. V was cut by 5 bases and J by 5 bases, with 13 bases left in between. Germline-derived CDR1 and CDR2 are MDHEN and SYDVKM. The CDR3 totals 14 residues. Here the CDR3 reads CASSTYAGYQPQHF. The CDR3 coding sequence is TGTGCCAGCAGTACTTACGCAGGTTATCAGCCCCAGCATTTT.

This chain uses TRBV7-8 with TRBJ2-2; 7 bases align to TRBD2. Germline assignment: CDR1 SGHVS and CDR2 FQNEAQ. V was clipped by 1 base and J by 4 bases; unmatched bases: 3. This CDR3 is 15 amino acids long. This CDR3 reads CASSLGRESTGELFF. DNA for the CDR3: TGTGCCAGCAGCTTAGGGCGGGAGAGCACCGGGGAGCTGTTTTTT.

The chain is built from TRBV5-4 and TRBJ1-1; possible D gene TRBD1, 5 bases. Germline values: CDR1 SGHNT, CDR2 YYREEE (reference sequence). The CDR3 runs 16 residues. V was shortened by 6 bases and J by 3 bases, with 21 bases between the two germline ends. For the CDR3, the DNA is TGTGCCAGCACCCGGGAGGGGACCACAAGGGACACTGAAGCTTTCTTT. Translation: CASTREGTTRDTEAFF.

The V and J genes are TRBV9 and TRBJ2-1; 14 bases are a match to TRBD2. Germline CDR1 and CDR2: SGDLS and YYNGEE. The CDR3 consists of 18 residues. V shed 2 bases and J 1 base; nucleotides not matched to a gene: 5. CDR3 in amino acids: CASSVGLAGVRSYNEQFF. The CDR3 DNA sequence: TGTGCCAGCAGCGTGGGACTAGCGGGAGTACGTTCCTACAATGAGCAGTTCTTC.

This clone was seen a handful of times. The chain has TRBV10-3 and TRBJ1-1; perhaps TRBD1 as D (5 bases). The V gene's germline CDR1 is ENHRY and CDR2 SYGVKD. The V and J ends lost 3 bases and 10 bases respectively, with 21 bases between them. This CDR3 is 15 amino acids long. The CDR3 DNA is TGTGCCATCAGTGAACTCAGGTGGGGGGATTCGAGAGCTTTCTTT. This gives the protein CAISELRWGDSRAFF.

The V and J genes are TRBV18 and TRBJ1-1; a possible D gene is TRBD1 (5 bases). The V gene lost 6 bases and the J gene lost 2 bases, with 10 bases spanning the gap. Germline CDR1 is KGHSH and CDR2 is LQKENI. The CDR3 is made up of 13 amino acids. This chain's CDR3 is CASSSQGNTEAFF. CDR3 nucleotide sequence: TGTGCCAGCTCTTCGCAGGGCAACACTGAAGCTTTCTTT.

Sample share makes this clone medium-sized (0.01 to 0.1%). The chain couples TRBV7-2 to TRBJ2-3, with TRBD2 as a possible D gene (6 bases). In germline, CDR1 is SGHTA, CDR2 FQGNSA. The CDR3 length is 15 residues. Trimming removed 5 bases from V and 3 bases from J, with 15 bases in between. The CDR3 sequence is CASSPWGGITDTQYF. The CDR3 nucleotides read TGTGCCAGCAGCCCCTGGGGCGGGATAACAGATACGCAGTATTTT.

The rearrangement joins TRBV7-9 to TRBJ1-5, with TRBD1 identical over 7 bases. The CDR3 contains 14 residues. The V and J ends lost 5 bases and 4 bases, in that order; junction bases with no gene match: 5. Germline values: CDR1 SEHNR, CDR2 FQNEAQ (reference sequence). The CDR3 bases are TGTGCCAGCAGCCCAGGGGGAGGAAATCAGCCCCAGCATTTT. Its protein is CASSPGGGNQPQHF.

This clone was found a few times. This chain uses TRBV28 with TRBJ2-5; weak D call: TRBD2 (6 bases). The CDR3 has 14 amino acids. CDR1 is MDHEN and CDR2 is SYDVKM in the germline V gene. Trimming removed 4 bases from V and 5 bases from J, with 14 bases in between. The CDR3 sequence: CASSSRPGAETQYF. The CDR3 nucleotides are TGTGCCAGCAGTTCCCGCCCGGGAGCCGAGACCCAGTACTTC.

This clone was seen repeatedly, ten times or more. The chain couples TRBV7-9 to TRBJ2-3; TRBD1 might be the D (6 bases). Germline assignment: CDR1 SEHNR and CDR2 FQNEAQ (reference sequence). The CDR3 consists of 13 residues. V lost 5 bases and J 6 bases, leaving 12 bases between the germline ends. This CDR3 reads CASSPGHLDTQYF. The CDR3 nucleotides are TGTGCCAGCAGCCCGGGACATTTGGATACGCAGTATTTT.

In this sample, this clone turned up many times. The chain has TRBV7-2 and TRBJ2-5; 12 bases are shared with TRBD2. The CDR3 runs to 17 residues. The V gene end was trimmed by 1 base and the J gene end by 4 bases; junction bases not matched to a gene: 7. Germline V gene data show CDR1 as SGHTA and CDR2 as FQGNSA. The CDR3 loop is CASSLDSSGRVGETQYF. In DNA form, the CDR3 reads TGTGCCAGCAGCTTAGATTCTAGCGGGAGGGTTGGAGAGACCCAGTACTTC.